This is a list of T cell receptor beta chains from one sample in a study of blood T cell repertoires in COVID-19. Clones were read by immunoSEQ multiplex PCR, and TCRdb kept only the in-frame ones, dropping some. The sample has about 480,000 clones; roughly 90% are singletons. The material sequenced was PBMCs or T cells enriched from blood (not recorded which). The receptors were gathered from a middle-aged woman who had recovered from COVID-19. The CDR3 runs from the conserved cysteine through the conserved F or W.

V gene	J gene	CDR3 protein
TRBV27	TRBJ2-1	CASSAGGPVEQFF
TRBV4-3	TRBJ1-6	CASSQDAGRSYNSPLHF
TRBV19	TRBJ2-2	CASSIGTLNTGELFF
TRBV19	TRBJ2-7	CASRHNSRHPATGLRTYEQYF
TRBV10-3	TRBJ1-5	CAIGQSVDQPQHF
TRBV29-1	TRBJ2-1	CSATTSSIEQFF
TRBV29-1	TRBJ1-3	CSGSSGNTIYF
TRBV15	TRBJ2-1	CATSRDLLAEASYNEQFF
TRBV5-1	TRBJ1-5	CASSLGGQGSNQPQHF
TRBV4-1	TRBJ1-5	CASSSRPGDVNQPQHF
TRBV4-1	TRBJ2-1	CASRRGNEQFF
TRBV5-1	TRBJ2-1	CASSFGLAGAYNEQFF
TRBV7-8	TRBJ2-1	CASSLDPGRASEQFF
TRBV7-9	TRBJ2-7	CASSLAGTFEQYF
TRBV9	TRBJ2-3	CASSLLPLSGRATDTQYF
TRBV6-5	TRBJ1-1	CASSQNRGNTEAFF
TRBV6-2/TRBV6-3	TRBJ2-7	CASSYPPGRIYEQYF
TRBV19	TRBJ2-7	CASSIGTGTYEQYF
TRBV10-3	TRBJ1-1	CAISEFQGVVAFF
TRBV6-5	TRBJ2-5	CASTGETQYF
TRBV30	TRBJ2-1	CAWSVSGSIDEQFF
TRBV7-2	TRBJ1-1	CASSPTGVNTEAFF
TRBV3-1/TRBV3-2	TRBJ1-2	CASSRQGGQNYGYTF
TRBV19	TRBJ2-1	CASSMRAKTWVGPFDNEQFF
TRBV25-1	TRBJ2-2	CASSSTGNTGELFF
TRBV18	TRBJ1-6	CASSPDRANSPLHF
TRBV27	TRBJ2-6	CASSLFQGTGANVLTF
TRBV6-5	TRBJ1-1	CASTRTGARNTEAFF
TRBV2	TRBJ2-3	CASSAKQGASTDTQYF
TRBV14	TRBJ1-1	CASSQDLSDYEAFF
TRBV12-3/TRBV12-4	TRBJ1-5	CASRYRGFQPQHF
TRBV7-9	TRBJ1-2	CASSPGQGSPPDYGYTF
TRBV6-2/TRBV6-3	TRBJ2-4	CASSYVASGAKNIQYF
TRBV6-2/TRBV6-3	TRBJ2-1	CASSPGTSDMGVYYNEQFF
TRBV7-9	TRBJ1-2	CASSFGQRTNYGYTF
TRBV18	TRBJ2-1	CASSSSVLSSYNEQFF
TRBV18	TRBJ1-1	CASSRTGGTEAFF
TRBV29-1	TRBJ1-5	CSVGSGNQPQHF
TRBV19	TRBJ2-7	CASSRLPGLESSYEQYF
TRBV19	TRBJ2-3	CASSWLAGVEDTQYF
TRBV6-5	TRBJ2-7	CASSSGLTYEQYF
TRBV7-8	TRBJ2-1	CASSLVASGWYNEQFF
TRBV10-3	TRBJ1-1	CAISTGAWDEAFF
TRBV2	TRBJ2-5	CASNNYWDSLQETQYF
TRBV12-5	TRBJ1-5	CASGQGQGSQPQHF
TRBV18	TRBJ2-7	CASSPELVAGFIYEQYF
TRBV3-1/TRBV3-2	TRBJ2-1	CASSQGAGNNEQFF
TRBV29-1	TRBJ1-4	CSVIGGLNEKLFF
TRBV3-1/TRBV3-2	TRBJ2-1	CASSRGPYMTSVYNEQFF
TRBV10-1	TRBJ1-1	CASMATEAFF